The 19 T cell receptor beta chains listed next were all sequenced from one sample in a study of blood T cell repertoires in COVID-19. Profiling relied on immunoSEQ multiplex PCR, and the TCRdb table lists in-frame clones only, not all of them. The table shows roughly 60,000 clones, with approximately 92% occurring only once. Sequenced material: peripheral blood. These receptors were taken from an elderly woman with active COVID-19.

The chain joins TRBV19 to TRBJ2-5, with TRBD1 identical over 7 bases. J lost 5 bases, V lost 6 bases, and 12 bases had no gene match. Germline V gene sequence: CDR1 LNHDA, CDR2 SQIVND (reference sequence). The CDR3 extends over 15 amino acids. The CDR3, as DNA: TGTGCCAGTAGGCCAGAGACAGGGCTTGGGGAGACCCAGTACTTC. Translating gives CASRPETGLGETQYF.

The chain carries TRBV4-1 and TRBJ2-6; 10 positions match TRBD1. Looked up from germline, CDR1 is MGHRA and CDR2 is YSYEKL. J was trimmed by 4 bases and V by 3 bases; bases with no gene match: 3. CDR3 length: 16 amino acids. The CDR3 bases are TGCGCCAGCAGCCATGACAGGGGGCGGGGGGCCAACGTCCTGACTTTC. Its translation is CASSHDRGRGANVLTF.

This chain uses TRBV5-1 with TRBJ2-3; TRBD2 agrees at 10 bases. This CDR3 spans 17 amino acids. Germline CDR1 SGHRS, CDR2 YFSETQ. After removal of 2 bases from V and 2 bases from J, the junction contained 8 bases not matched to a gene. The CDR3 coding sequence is TGCGCCAGCAGCTTAACAGCGGGGGGGCCCTACACAGATACGCAGTATTTT. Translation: CASSLTAGGPYTDTQYF. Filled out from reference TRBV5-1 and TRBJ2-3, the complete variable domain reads KAGVTQTPRYLIKTRGQQVTLSCSPISGHRSVSWYQQTPGQGLQFLFEYFSETQRNKGNFPGRFSGRQFSNSRSEMNVSTLELGDSALYLCASSLTAGGPYTDTQYFGPGTRLTVL.

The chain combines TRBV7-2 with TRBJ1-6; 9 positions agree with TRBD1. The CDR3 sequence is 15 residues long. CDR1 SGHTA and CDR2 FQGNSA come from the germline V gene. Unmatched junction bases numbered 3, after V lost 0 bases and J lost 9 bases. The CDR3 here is CASSLARTGVSPLHF. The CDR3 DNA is TGTGCCAGCAGCTTAGCGAGGACAGGGGTTTCACCCCTCCACTTT.

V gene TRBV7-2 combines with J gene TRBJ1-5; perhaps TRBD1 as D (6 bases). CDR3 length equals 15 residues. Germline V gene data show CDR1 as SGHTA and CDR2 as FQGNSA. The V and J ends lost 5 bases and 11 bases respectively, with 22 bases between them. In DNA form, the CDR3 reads TGTGCCAGCAGCACGCAACAGGGTGAGGCACTGGCCCAGCATTTT. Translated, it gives CASSTQQGEALAQHF.

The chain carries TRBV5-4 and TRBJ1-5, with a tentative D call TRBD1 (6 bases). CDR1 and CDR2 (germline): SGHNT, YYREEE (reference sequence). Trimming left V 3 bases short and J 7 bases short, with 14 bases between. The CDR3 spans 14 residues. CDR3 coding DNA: TGTGCCAGCAGCTCTGACAGGAATGGGCAGCCCCAGCATTTT. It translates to CASSSDRNGQPQHF.

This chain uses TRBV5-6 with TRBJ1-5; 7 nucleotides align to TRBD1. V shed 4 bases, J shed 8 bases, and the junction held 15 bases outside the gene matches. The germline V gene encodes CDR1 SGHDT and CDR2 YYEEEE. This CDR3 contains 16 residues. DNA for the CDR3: TGTGCCAGCAGCCCAGCCGCCAACAGGGGCAGGGAGCCCCAGCATTTT. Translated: CASSPAANRGREPQHF.

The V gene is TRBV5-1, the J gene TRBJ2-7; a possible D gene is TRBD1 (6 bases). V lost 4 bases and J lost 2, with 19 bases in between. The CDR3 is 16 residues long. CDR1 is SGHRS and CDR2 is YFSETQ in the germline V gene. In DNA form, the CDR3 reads TGCGCCAGCAGCCCTGGGGAGAGGGGGACCCCCTACGAGCAGTACTTC. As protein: CASSPGERGTPYEQYF.

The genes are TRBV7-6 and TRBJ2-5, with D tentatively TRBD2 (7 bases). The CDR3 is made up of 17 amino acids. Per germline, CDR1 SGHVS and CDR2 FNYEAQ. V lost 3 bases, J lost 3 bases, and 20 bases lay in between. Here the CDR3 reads CASSFSLRGAFEETQYF. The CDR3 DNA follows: TGTGCCAGCAGCTTCTCCCTCCGGGGGGCTTTTGAAGAGACCCAGTACTTC.

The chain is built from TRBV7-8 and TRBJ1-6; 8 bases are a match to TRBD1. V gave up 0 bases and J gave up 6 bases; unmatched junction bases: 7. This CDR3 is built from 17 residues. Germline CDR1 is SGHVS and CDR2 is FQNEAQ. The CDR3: CASSLASSQGANSPLHF. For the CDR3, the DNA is TGTGCCAGCAGCTTAGCCTCCTCCCAGGGGGCTAATTCACCCCTCCACTTT.

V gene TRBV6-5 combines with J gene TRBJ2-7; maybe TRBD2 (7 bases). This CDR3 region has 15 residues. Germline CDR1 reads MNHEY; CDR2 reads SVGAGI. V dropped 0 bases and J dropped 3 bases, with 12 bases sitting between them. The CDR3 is CASSYSSGEGYEQYV. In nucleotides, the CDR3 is TGTGCCAGCAGTTACTCGTCAGGGGAGGGCTACGAGCAGTACGTC.

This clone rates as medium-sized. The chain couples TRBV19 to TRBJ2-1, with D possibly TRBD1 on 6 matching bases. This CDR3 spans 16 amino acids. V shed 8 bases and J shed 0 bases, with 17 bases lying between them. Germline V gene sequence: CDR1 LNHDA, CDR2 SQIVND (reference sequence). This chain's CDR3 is CASSTGTLSSYNEQFF. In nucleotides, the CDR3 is TGTGCCAGTTCAACCGGGACATTGAGCTCCTACAATGAGCAGTTCTTC.

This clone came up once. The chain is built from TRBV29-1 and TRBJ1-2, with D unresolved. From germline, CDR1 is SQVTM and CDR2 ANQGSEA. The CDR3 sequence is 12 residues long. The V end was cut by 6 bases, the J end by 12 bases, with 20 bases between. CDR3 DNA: TGCAGCGTGTCGGTAGGAGGCGGGAGGGACACCTTC. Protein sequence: CSVSVGGGRDTF.

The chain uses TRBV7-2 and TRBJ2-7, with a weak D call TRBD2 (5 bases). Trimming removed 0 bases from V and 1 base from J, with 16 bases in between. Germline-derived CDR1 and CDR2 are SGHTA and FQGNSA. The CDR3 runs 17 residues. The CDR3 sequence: CASSLAPLGSGSYEQYF. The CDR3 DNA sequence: TGTGCCAGCAGCTTAGCGCCCCTTGGAAGCGGTTCCTACGAGCAGTACTTC.

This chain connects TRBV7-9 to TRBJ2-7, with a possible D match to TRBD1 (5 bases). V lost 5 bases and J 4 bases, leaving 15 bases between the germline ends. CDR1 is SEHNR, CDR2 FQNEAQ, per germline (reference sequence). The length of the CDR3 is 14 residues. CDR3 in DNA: TGTGCCAGCAGCCCAGGGTGGCAGAGTTACGAGCAGTACTTC. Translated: CASSPGWQSYEQYF.

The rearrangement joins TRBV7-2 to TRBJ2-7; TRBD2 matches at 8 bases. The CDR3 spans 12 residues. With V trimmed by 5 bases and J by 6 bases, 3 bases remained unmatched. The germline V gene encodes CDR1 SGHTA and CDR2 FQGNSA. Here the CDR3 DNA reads TGTGCCAGCAGCACCGCGGGAGGCGAGCAGTACTTC. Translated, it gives CASSTAGGEQYF.

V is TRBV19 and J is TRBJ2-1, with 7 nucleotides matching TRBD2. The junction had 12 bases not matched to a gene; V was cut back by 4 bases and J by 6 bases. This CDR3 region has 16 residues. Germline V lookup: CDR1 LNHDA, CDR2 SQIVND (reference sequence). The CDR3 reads CASSTSTSAGGNEQFF. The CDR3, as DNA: TGTGCCAGTAGTACCAGTACTAGCGCGGGTGGCAATGAGCAGTTCTTC.

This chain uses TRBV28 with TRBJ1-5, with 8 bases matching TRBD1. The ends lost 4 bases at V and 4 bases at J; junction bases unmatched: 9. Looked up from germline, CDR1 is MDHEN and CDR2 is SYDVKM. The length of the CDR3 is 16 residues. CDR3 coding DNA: TGTGCCAGCAGTTCCTGGACAGGGCGAAGAAATCAGCCCCAGCATTTT. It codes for CASSSWTGRRNQPQHF.

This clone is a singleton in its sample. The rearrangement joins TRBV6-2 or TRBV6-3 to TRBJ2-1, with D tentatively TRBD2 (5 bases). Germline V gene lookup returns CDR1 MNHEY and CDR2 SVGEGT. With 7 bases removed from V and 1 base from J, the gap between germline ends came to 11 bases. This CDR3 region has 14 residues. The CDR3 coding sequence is TGTGCCAGCACCCCCGAGGGATCCTACAATGAGCAGTTCTTC. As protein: CASTPEGSYNEQFF.